The 3 T cell receptor beta chains in this list originate from one sample, sequenced in a study of T cell responses to AZD1222 COVID-19 vaccine. Libraries were prepared by immunoSEQ multiplex PCR; TCRdb keeps only in-frame clonotypes and omits some of them. This table has under 200,000 clones, approximately 88% appearing once. Sequenced here: peripheral blood, sampled 28 days after the second AZD1222 dose. Receptors originate from an adult who received the AZD1222 COVID-19 vaccine.

J is TRBJ1-3 and V is TRBV18; D uncertain. V lost 4 bases and J 4 bases, leaving 17 bases between the germline ends. The CDR3 spans 16 residues. In germline, CDR1 is KGHSH, CDR2 LQKENI. This CDR3 is CASSQALTSGGNTIYF. In DNA form, the CDR3 reads TGTGCCAGCTCACAAGCTCTCACCTCGGGCGGAAACACCATATATTTT.

The genes are TRBV18 and TRBJ1-1; 11 bases agree with TRBD1. Trimming took 1 base from V and 4 from J; bases not matched to a gene: 5. This CDR3 spans 16 amino acids. CDR1 KGHSH and CDR2 LQKENI come from the germline V gene. In nucleotides, the CDR3 is TGTGCCAGCTCACCACAAGGGGACAGGGGGACCACTGAAGCTTTCTTT. This gives the protein CASSPQGDRGTTEAFF.

This clone was detected only once. This chain uses TRBV19 with TRBJ1-2, with 7 bases that match TRBD1. V was clipped by 6 bases and J by 9 bases; unmatched bases: 13. Germline values: CDR1 LNHDA, CDR2 SQIVND (reference sequence). The CDR3 has 14 amino acids. This CDR3 is CASSPDRRRGSYTF. CDR3 DNA sequence: TGTGCCAGTAGCCCGGACAGGCGAAGGGGGAGCTACACCTTC. The full variable domain, in which reference TRBV19 and TRBJ1-2 provide the parts outside the CDR3, is DGGITQSPKYLFRKEGQNVTLSCEQNLNHDAMYWYRQDPGQGLRLIYYSQIVNDFQKGDIAEGYSVSREKKESFPLTVTSAQKNPTAFYLCASSPDRRRGSYTFGSGTRLTVV.